Presented here are 32 T cell receptor beta chains from one specimen sequenced in a study of radiation and T cells in renal cell carcinoma. Time point described: blood 4 weeks post-SBRT, at nephrectomy. The sample's treatment: 15 Gy SBRT to primary tumor, nephrectomy 4 weeks later. Using immunoSEQ multiplex PCR, the repertoire was profiled, and TCRdb retains in-frame clones only, with some absent. The sample has some 80,000 clones; approximately 82% are singletons. The starting material was blood, obtained from a patient whose treatment included radiotherapy and nephrectomy. Receptor source: a woman in her sixties or seventies with renal cell carcinoma.

The V call is TRBV6-5, the J call TRBJ1-1, with a possible D match to TRBD1 (5 bases). The CDR3 is made up of 16 amino acids. The germline gives CDR1 MNHEY, CDR2 SVGAGI. Trimming removed 3 bases from V and 1 base from J, with 15 bases in between. This chain's CDR3 is CASSYSGTKTNTEAFF. CDR3 nucleotides: TGTGCCAGCAGTTATTCTGGGACGAAGACGAACACTGAAGCTTTCTTT.

The V gene is TRBV29-1, the J gene TRBJ2-4; possible D gene TRBD1, 6 bases. V lost 0 bases and J 1 base, leaving 13 bases between the germline ends. Germline CDR1 reads SQVTM; CDR2 reads ANQGSEA. This CDR3 region has 16 residues. The CDR3 protein is CSVEDRGPRAKNIQYF. In nucleotides, the CDR3 is TGCAGCGTTGAAGACAGGGGCCCACGGGCCAAAAACATTCAGTACTTC.

The chain recombines TRBV6-5 with TRBJ2-7, with D unclear. With 6 bases removed from V and 1 base from J, the gap between germline ends came to 7 bases. The CDR3 runs to 12 residues. Germline V lookup: CDR1 MNHEY, CDR2 SVGAGI. The CDR3 DNA reads TGTGCCAGCAGGGAAGGATCCTACGAGCAGTACTTC. It encodes CASREGSYEQYF.

The chain uses TRBV18 and TRBJ2-7, with 9 bases fitting TRBD1. CDR1 is KGHSH and CDR2 is LQKENI in the germline V gene. This CDR3 region has 15 residues. V was pared by 6 bases and J by 4 bases, with 10 bases of the junction left unmatched. DNA for the CDR3: TGTGCCAGCTCGTTGCCGGGACAGGGTGAATACGAGCAGTACTTC. It yields the protein CASSLPGQGEYEQYF.

This chain joins TRBV7-9 and TRBJ2-3; 8 nucleotides agree with TRBD2. The CDR3 runs to 17 residues. V was pared by 1 base and J by 0 bases, with 6 bases of the junction left unmatched. Per germline, CDR1 SEHNR and CDR2 FQNEAQ (reference sequence). The CDR3 loop reads CASSLGIAGTSTDTQYF. DNA for the CDR3: TGTGCCAGCAGCTTAGGGATAGCGGGGACCAGCACAGATACGCAGTATTTT.

J is TRBJ2-5 and V is TRBV27; TRBD1 is a possible D gene (5 bases). V was shortened by 6 bases and J by 1 base, with 15 bases between the two germline ends. Germline-derived CDR1 and CDR2 are MNHEY and SMNVEV (reference sequence). This CDR3 has 15 amino acids. The CDR3 region has the DNA TGTGCCAGCAGACCCCCCCCAGGGCGCCAAGAGACCCAGTACTTC. Translated, it gives CASRPPPGRQETQYF.

Worth noting for this clone: Its ends do not fully match the called genes, so a read error is possible. The genes are TRBV6-1 and TRBJ2-7, with 8 bases matching TRBD1. Per the germline V gene, CDR1 is MNHNS and CDR2 is SASEGT. This CDR3 spans 13 amino acids. The CDR3 here is CAISETGVGEQYF. CDR3 nucleotide sequence: TGTGCCATCAGTGAGACAGGGGTGGGCGAGCAGTACTTC.

The chain carries TRBV9 and TRBJ2-6; D call uncertain. This CDR3 has 15 amino acids. Germline V gene data show CDR1 as SGDLS and CDR2 as YYNGEE. The V end lost 6 bases, the J end lost 1 base, and 11 bases lay between the germline ends. The CDR3 region is CASTYKGSGANVLTF. CDR3 nucleotides: TGTGCCAGCACATACAAGGGTTCTGGGGCCAACGTCCTGACTTTC. Full variable domain (remainder filled in from reference TRBV9 and TRBJ2-6): DSGVTQTPKHLITATGQRVTLRCSPRSGDLSVYWYQQSLDQGLQFLIQYYNGEERAKGNILERFSAQQFPDLHSELNLSSLELGDSALYFCASTYKGSGANVLTFGAGSRLTVL.

This clone was counted a single time. This rearrangement joins TRBV7-9 to TRBJ1-5; possible D gene TRBD1, 6 bases. V was pared by 1 base and J by 2 bases, with 18 bases between. There are 18 residues in the CDR3. CDR1 SEHNR and CDR2 FQNEAQ come from the germline V gene (reference sequence). CDR3 amino acids: CASSLEIASSGGNQPQHF. Here the CDR3 DNA reads TGTGCCAGCAGCTTAGAAATTGCCTCGTCAGGGGGCAATCAGCCCCAGCATTTT.

The chain links TRBV28 to TRBJ1-1; D is uncertain. The length of the CDR3 is 13 residues. CDR1 MDHEN and CDR2 SYDVKM come from the germline V gene. Trimming took off 10 bases at V and 0 bases at J, with 12 bases between the two ends. In DNA, the CDR3 is TGTGCCACCCGGTCCTTCATGAACACTGAAGCTTTCTTT. It specifies CATRSFMNTEAFF.

This chain links TRBV5-1 with TRBJ2-5, with D possibly being TRBD1 (5 bases). Germline V lookup: CDR1 SGHRS, CDR2 YFSETQ. V was pared by 6 bases and J by 3 bases, with 18 bases between. The CDR3 contains 15 residues. CDR3 in DNA: TGCGCCAGCACCCTCCGGGCAGGGCGCGAAGAGACCCAGTACTTC. This codes for CASTLRAGREETQYF.

The chain has TRBV5-1 and TRBJ2-3, with 10 bases aligning to TRBD1. This CDR3 contains 16 residues. Germline V gives CDR1 SGHRS, CDR2 YFSETQ. The V segment lost 4 bases and the J segment 1 base; nucleotides outside the gene matches: 6. DNA for the CDR3: TGCGCCAGCAGCCCCAGACAGGGGGCGGGCACAGATACGCAGTATTTT. The encoded protein is CASSPRQGAGTDTQYF.

The V gene is TRBV6-1, the J gene TRBJ1-5, with D possibly TRBD1 on 6 matching bases. V lost 1 base to trimming and J lost 5 bases, with 9 bases between them. CDR1 is MNHNS, CDR2 SASEGT, per germline. This CDR3 comprises 14 residues. As DNA, the CDR3 is TGTGCCAGCAGTGAAGAACAGGGCTATCAGCCCCAGCATTTT. Encoded protein: CASSEEQGYQPQHF.

The gene calls are TRBV7-9 and TRBJ1-1, with D hard to call. Looked up from germline, CDR1 is SEHNR and CDR2 is FQNEAQ (reference sequence). The CDR3 covers 15 residues. V lost 5 bases to trimming and J lost 0 bases, with 13 bases between them. DNA for the CDR3: TGTGCCAGCAGCCCAAGAAATCAACTGAACACTGAAGCTTTCTTT. It is translated as CASSPRNQLNTEAFF. Combining the CDR3 with reference TRBV7-9 and TRBJ1-1 gives the whole variable domain DTGVSQNPRHKITKRGQNVTFRCDPISEHNRLYWYRQTLGQGPEFLTYFQNEAQLEKSRLLSDRFSAERPKGSFSTLEIQRTEQGDSAMYLCASSPRNQLNTEAFFGQGTRLTVV.

In this sample, this clone turned up once. The chain recombines TRBV6-1 with TRBJ2-5, with 10 bases aligning to TRBD1. The assigned J gene may be wrong: the sequence end matches TRBJ2-7 better. The CDR3 is made up of 16 amino acids. CDR1 and CDR2 from the germline V gene are MNHNS and SASEGT. CDR3 region: CASSERQGAFSYEQYF. CDR3 in DNA: TGTGCCAGCAGTGAAAGACAGGGGGCTTTCTCCTACGAGCAGTACTTC.

The chain couples TRBV19 to TRBJ1-1; D remains ambiguous. CDR1 LNHDA and CDR2 SQIVND come from the germline V gene (reference sequence). CDR3 length equals 13 residues. The V end was cut by 3 bases, the J end by 6 bases, with 11 bases between. This CDR3 reads CASSMPGFAEAFF. The CDR3 DNA reads TGTGCCAGTAGTATGCCGGGTTTCGCTGAAGCTTTCTTT.

The V and J genes are TRBV11-2 and TRBJ1-2; TRBD1 aligns across 8 bases. V gave up 1 base and J gave up 3 bases; unmatched junction bases: 4. This CDR3 has 15 residues. Germline V gene lookup returns CDR1 SGHAT and CDR2 FQNNGV. CDR3 sequence (DNA): TGTGCCAGCAGCTTAGGGACAGGGAAGGACTATGGCTACACCTTC. Its translation is CASSLGTGKDYGYTF.

This chain links TRBV14 with TRBJ2-5; 8 positions match TRBD1. The CDR3 loop spans 15 amino acids. V trimming: 3 bases; J trimming: 5 bases; junction bases outside the gene matches: 8. Germline V CDR1 and CDR2: SGHDN, FVKESK. The CDR3 spells CASSQGQAPGETQYF. Written as DNA, the CDR3 is TGTGCCAGCAGCCAGGGACAGGCCCCGGGTGAGACCCAGTACTTC.

This clone came up a few times. V and J are TRBV19 and TRBJ1-1, with 8 bases matching TRBD1. The V and J ends lost 5 bases and 1 base, in that order; junction bases with no gene match: 6. CDR1 and CDR2 from the germline V gene are LNHDA and SQIVND (reference sequence). The CDR3 has 15 residues. The CDR3 nucleotides read TGTGCCAGTAGTCCAAGACAGGGGACGAACACTGAAGCTTTCTTT. This sequence encodes CASSPRQGTNTEAFF.

Comments on this clone: A junction boundary mismatches the germline segment, possibly from a read error. J is TRBJ2-5 and V is TRBV7-7, with TRBD2 identical over 7 bases. Germline V gives CDR1 SSHAT, CDR2 FNYEAQ (reference sequence). This CDR3 is built from 15 residues. In nucleotides, the CDR3 is TGTGCTAGCAGCTTAGCGGGCTCGACGCAGGAGACCCAGTACTTC. Its translation is CASSLAGSTQETQYF.

This clone occurred once. This chain links TRBV6-1 with TRBJ1-1; D is possibly TRBD1 (5 bases). The CDR3 contains 13 residues. Trimming cost V 6 bases and J 10 bases, with 18 bases left between them. The germline gives CDR1 MNHNS, CDR2 SASEGT. This chain's CDR3 is CASRPGQAARAFF. DNA for the CDR3: TGTGCCAGCAGGCCAGGGCAGGCAGCCCGAGCTTTCTTT.

The V and J genes are TRBV2 and TRBJ1-2; D unclear. The CDR3 covers 14 residues. Looked up from germline, CDR1 is SNHLY and CDR2 is FYNNEI. V dropped 5 bases and J dropped 1 base, with 11 bases sitting between them. CDR3 DNA: TGTGCCAGCAGTTTAAGGGATGGTAACTATGGCTACACCTTC. Translating it yields CASSLRDGNYGYTF.

The chain links TRBV27 to TRBJ2-3; 11 nucleotides align to TRBD2. This CDR3 is built from 17 residues. Unmatched junction bases numbered 8, after V lost 2 bases and J lost 4 bases. The germline V gene encodes CDR1 MNHEY and CDR2 SMNVEV (reference sequence). The CDR3 sequence: CASSLRGTSGSPDTQYF. The CDR3 bases are TGTGCCAGCAGTTTAAGGGGCACTAGCGGGAGCCCAGATACGCAGTATTTT.

This clone was detected only once. This chain joins TRBV6-5 and TRBJ2-7, with D unclear. Germline CDR1 reads MNHEY; CDR2 reads SVGAGI. Trimming cost V 0 bases and J 1 base, with 7 bases left between them. This CDR3 spans 14 amino acids. CDR3 residues: CASSYSLSSYEQYF. CDR3 bases: TGTGCCAGCAGTTACTCGTTGTCTTCCTACGAGCAGTACTTC.

The chain uses TRBV27 and TRBJ2-7, with TRBD2 matching 9 bases. J was trimmed by 7 bases and V by 5 bases; bases with no gene match: 12. The CDR3 contains 15 residues. CDR1 MNHEY and CDR2 SMNVEV come from the germline V gene (reference sequence). The CDR3 nucleotides read TGTGCCAGCAGTATTCTGGCGGGAGGGCCGGGGGAGCAGTACTTC. Amino acid sequence: CASSILAGGPGEQYF.

The chain combines TRBV5-1 with TRBJ2-7; perhaps D is TRBD1 or TRBD2 (5 bases each). Germline CDR1 reads SGHRS; CDR2 reads YFSETQ. V lost 7 bases and J lost 3, with 11 bases in between. The CDR3 sequence is 12 residues long. CDR3 coding DNA: TGCGCCAGCCGCGAGGGGTTCTACGAGCAGTACTTC. It yields the protein CASREGFYEQYF.

V gene TRBV7-8 combines with J gene TRBJ1-1; TRBD1 might be the D (5 bases). CDR3 length equals 16 residues. Trimming stripped 5 bases from V and 3 bases from J, with 19 bases between. Germline V gives CDR1 SGHVS, CDR2 FQNEAQ. The CDR3 DNA follows: TGTGCCAGCAGCCTACTTAGCCGGGACCTGGACACTGAAGCTTTCTTT. As protein: CASSLLSRDLDTEAFF.

This chain uses TRBV7-3 with TRBJ2-1; 12 nucleotides align to TRBD2. Germline-derived CDR1 and CDR2 are SGHTA and FQGTGA. V gave up 6 bases and J gave up 2 bases; unmatched junction bases: 14. CDR3 length: 19 residues. CDR3 coding DNA: TGTGCCAGCAGTCGTGGACTAGCGGGGTCAATCGGCGCCTACAATGAGCAGTTCTTC. Translating it yields CASSRGLAGSIGAYNEQFF.

V is TRBV28 and J is TRBJ1-4; 9 bases are shared with TRBD1. The CDR3 has 16 amino acids. Trimming removed 2 bases from V and 7 bases from J; junction bases left unmatched: 8. The germline gives CDR1 MDHEN, CDR2 SYDVKM. The CDR3 DNA reads TGTGCCAGCAGTTTAGATTCAGGGACAGGGAGTGAAAAACTGTTTTTT. It encodes CASSLDSGTGSEKLFF.

This clone was seen just once. The chain carries TRBV25-1 and TRBJ1-6; no firm D call. Per germline, CDR1 MGHDK and CDR2 SYGVNS. Trimming left V 3 bases short and J 6 bases short, with 6 bases between. This CDR3 is 13 amino acids long. CDR3 nucleotides: TGTGCCAGCAGTGACTACAGTAATTCACCCCTCCACTTT. It encodes CASSDYSNSPLHF. Full variable domain (missing parts from reference TRBV25-1 and TRBJ1-6): EADIYQTPRYLVIGTGKKITLECSQTMGHDKMYWYQQDPGMELHLIHYSYGVNSTEKGDLSSESTVSRIRTEHFPLTLESARPSHTSQYLCASSDYSNSPLHFGNGTRLTVT.

The J gene is TRBJ1-2, the V gene TRBV30; 10 nucleotides match TRBD1. The V gene end was trimmed by 1 base and the J gene end by 5 bases; junction bases not matched to a gene: 7. Germline-derived CDR1 and CDR2 are GTSNPN and SVGIG (reference sequence). The length of the CDR3 is 15 residues. The CDR3 loop reads CAWSGDRGPTYGYTF. CDR3 in DNA: TGTGCCTGGAGTGGGGACAGGGGTCCAACTTATGGCTACACCTTC.

The chain couples TRBV19 to TRBJ1-4; unclear D gene. The CDR3 is made up of 13 amino acids. CDR1 and CDR2 (germline): LNHDA, SQIVND (reference sequence). V was clipped by 3 bases and J by 3 bases, with 5 bases between them. The CDR3 region is CASSMRSNEKLFF. In DNA, the CDR3 is TGTGCCAGTAGTATGAGATCTAATGAAAAACTGTTTTTT.